The 8 T cell receptor beta chains reported below all come from one sample, sequenced in a study of shared clonotypes between healthy human individuals. Naive CD8 cells, CD45RO-negative and positively selected for CCR7, excluded terminally differentiated effector memory CD45RA+ cells. The protocol was immunoSEQ multiplex PCR, while the TCRdb copy is restricted to in-frame clones and leaves out a portion. The sample lists around 2,000,000 clones, approximately 94% occurring once. The material sequenced was naive CD8+ T cells from PBMCs. Receptor source: a man aged 18 to 29 in good health. Some clones in this sample may be carry-over from other donors' samples.

The chain employs TRBV13 and TRBJ1-3; no clear D. This CDR3 region has 12 residues. Germline V gene lookup returns CDR1 PRHDT and CDR2 FYEKMQ (reference sequence). The germline V and J ends were trimmed by 5 bases and 5 bases, with 7 bases remaining between them. CDR3 in amino acids: CASSRTRNTIYF. DNA for the CDR3: TGTGCCAGCAGCCGGACCCGAAACACCATATATTTT.

With respect to this clone: Different DNA sequences within this sample yield the same CDR3. The chain joins TRBV11-2 to TRBJ2-7, with D hard to call. The V end lost 2 bases, the J end lost 2 bases, and 4 bases lay between the germline ends. Germline assignment: CDR1 SGHAT and CDR2 FQNNGV. CDR3 length equals 12 residues. The CDR3 loop reads CASSLSTYEQYF. CDR3 in DNA: TGTGCCAGCAGCTTATCGACCTACGAGCAGTACTTC.

As to this clone: This same CDR3 is encoded by further DNA sequences in the sample. The chain couples TRBV6-5 to TRBJ2-1; TRBD2 matches at 14 bases. After removal of 5 bases from V and 7 bases from J, the junction contained 4 bases not matched to a gene. This CDR3 is built from 15 residues. CDR1 and CDR2 (germline): MNHEY, SVGAGI. In DNA, the CDR3 is TGTGCCAGCAGTCCAGGGACTAGCGGGAGAAATGAGCAGTTCTTC. Translation: CASSPGTSGRNEQFF.

The chain uses TRBV7-9 and TRBJ1-1, with D hard to call. Germline V lookup: CDR1 SEHNR, CDR2 FQNEAQ (reference sequence). The CDR3 loop spans 15 amino acids. V was shortened by 5 bases and J by 7 bases, with 20 bases between the two germline ends. This CDR3 is CASSQLNTGSVEAFF. CDR3 in DNA: TGTGCCAGCAGCCAGCTTAATACGGGGTCCGTTGAAGCTTTCTTT.

To note about this clone: Different DNA sequences within this sample yield the same CDR3. This chain uses TRBV9 with TRBJ2-1, with no clear D. This CDR3 has 14 amino acids. The V and J ends lost 1 base and 4 bases respectively, with 9 bases between them. Germline loops: CDR1 SGDLS, CDR2 YYNGEE. CDR3 protein: CASSVLAEYNEQFF. The CDR3 DNA reads TGTGCCAGCAGCGTACTGGCGGAATACAATGAGCAGTTCTTC.

The rearrangement joins TRBV7-8 to TRBJ1-1; tentatively, D is TRBD1 (6 bases). Trimming cost V 1 base and J 3 bases, with 15 bases left between them. The CDR3 runs to 16 residues. The germline gives CDR1 SGHVS, CDR2 FQNEAQ. The CDR3 here is CASSLDRVGMDTEAFF. The CDR3 DNA sequence: TGTGCCAGCAGCTTAGACAGGGTGGGGATGGACACTGAAGCTTTCTTT.

The chain carries TRBV28 and TRBJ2-1; 7 nucleotides agree with TRBD2. The germline V gene encodes CDR1 MDHEN and CDR2 SYDVKM. Germline trimming cut 4 bases from V and 4 bases from J; bases unmatched to any gene: 13. The CDR3 spans 17 residues. The CDR3 nucleotides are TGTGCCAGCAGTTCCCCTTGGGAGGGAAAGTTTTACAATGAGCAGTTCTTC. It encodes CASSSPWEGKFYNEQFF.

The chain has TRBV7-2 and TRBJ2-1; 8 bases fit TRBD2. The V and J ends lost 4 bases and 9 bases, in that order; junction bases with no gene match: 8. Germline lookup yields CDR1 SGHTA and CDR2 FQGNSA. The CDR3 has 14 amino acids. CDR3 coding DNA: TGTGCCAGCAGCTCTTCGGGACTAGACGGTGAGCAGTTCTTC. Its translation is CASSSSGLDGEQFF.